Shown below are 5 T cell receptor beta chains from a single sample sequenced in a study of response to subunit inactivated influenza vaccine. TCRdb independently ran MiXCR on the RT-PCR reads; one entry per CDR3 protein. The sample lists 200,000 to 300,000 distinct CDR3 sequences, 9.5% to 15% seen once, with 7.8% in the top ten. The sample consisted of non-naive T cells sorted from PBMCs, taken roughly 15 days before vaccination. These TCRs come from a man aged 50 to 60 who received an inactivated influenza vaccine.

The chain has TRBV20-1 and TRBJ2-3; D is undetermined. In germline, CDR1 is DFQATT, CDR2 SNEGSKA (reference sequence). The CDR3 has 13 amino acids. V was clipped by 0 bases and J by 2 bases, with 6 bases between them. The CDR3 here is CSARDPYTDTQYF. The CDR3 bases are TGCAGTGCTAGAGATCCCTACACAGATACGCAGTATTTT.

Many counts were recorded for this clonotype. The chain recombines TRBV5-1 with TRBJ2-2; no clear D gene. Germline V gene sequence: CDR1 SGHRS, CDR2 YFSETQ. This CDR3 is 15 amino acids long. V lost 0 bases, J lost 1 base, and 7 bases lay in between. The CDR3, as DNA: TGCGCCAGCAGCTTGGTGGCCGGGAACACCGGGGAGCTGTTTTTT. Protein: CASSLVAGNTGELFF.

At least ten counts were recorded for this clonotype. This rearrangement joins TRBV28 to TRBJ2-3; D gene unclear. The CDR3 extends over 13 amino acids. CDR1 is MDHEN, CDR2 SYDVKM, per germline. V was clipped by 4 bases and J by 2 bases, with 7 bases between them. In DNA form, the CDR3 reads TGTGCCAGCAGTTGGGCCAACACAGATACGCAGTATTTT. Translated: CASSWANTDTQYF.

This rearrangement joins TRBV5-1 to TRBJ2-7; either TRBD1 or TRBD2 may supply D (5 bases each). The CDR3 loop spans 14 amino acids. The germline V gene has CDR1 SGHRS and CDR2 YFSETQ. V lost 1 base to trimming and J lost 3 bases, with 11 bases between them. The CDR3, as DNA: TGCGCCAGCAGCTTGACGATGGGGGACTACGAGCAGTACTTC. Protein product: CASSLTMGDYEQYF.

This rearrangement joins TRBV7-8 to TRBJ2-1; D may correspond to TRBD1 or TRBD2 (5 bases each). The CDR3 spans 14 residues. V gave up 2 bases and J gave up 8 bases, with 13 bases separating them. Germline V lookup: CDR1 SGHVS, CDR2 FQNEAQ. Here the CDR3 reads CASSLLPGPHEQFF. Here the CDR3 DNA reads TGTGCCAGCAGCTTATTACCGGGGCCGCATGAGCAGTTCTTC.